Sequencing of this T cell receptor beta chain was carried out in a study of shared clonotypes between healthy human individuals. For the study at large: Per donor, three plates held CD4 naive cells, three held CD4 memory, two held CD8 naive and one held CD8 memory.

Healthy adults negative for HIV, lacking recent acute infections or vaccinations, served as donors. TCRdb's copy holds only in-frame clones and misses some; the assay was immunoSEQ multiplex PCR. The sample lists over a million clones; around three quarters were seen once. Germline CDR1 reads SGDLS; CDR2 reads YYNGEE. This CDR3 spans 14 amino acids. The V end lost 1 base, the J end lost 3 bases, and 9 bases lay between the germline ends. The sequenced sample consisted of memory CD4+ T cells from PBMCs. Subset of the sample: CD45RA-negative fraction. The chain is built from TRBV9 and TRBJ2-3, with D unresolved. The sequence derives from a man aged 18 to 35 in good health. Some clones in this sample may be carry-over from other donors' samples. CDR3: CASSVIGGTDTQYF. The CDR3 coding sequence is TGTGCCAGCAGCGTAATCGGCGGTACAGATACGCAGTATTTT.